This TCR beta chain is drawn from a study of shared clonotypes between healthy human individuals (dated by TCRdb to about 2020). Broadly, across the study: A few men and a couple of women, aged 18 to 49 years, made up the cohort. The study deeply sequenced blood TCR repertoires of five healthy adults to estimate repertoire size and the extent of clonotype sharing between individuals. Per donor, leukapheresis produced somewhere between about 0.8 and 9 billion PBMCs. For each donor, CD4 naive and CD4 memory were each given three plates, CD8 naive was given two plates, and CD8 memory was given one plate. Libraries were prepared and TCR repertoires were sequenced by different laboratories using diverse techniques, in order to increase sequencing depth and limit assay-specific biases. Overall study outcomes, separate from this receptor: Naive subsets generally had larger estimated clonotype richness than memory subsets. Rarefaction of sorted-subset datasets indicated incomplete sequencing despite the large sequencing depth. The genetic and exposure-history diversity represented was limited by the small number of donors. Sampling was restricted to blood, and TCR repertoires in tissue are likely to differ from TCR repertoires in blood. Across a few donors, about 5% of naive CD4, roughly 3.8% of naive CD8, about 2.3% of memory CD4, and 0.4% to 0.45% of memory CD8 clonotypes were shared. Pairwise subsampling led to the expectation that sequencing depth would affect the degree of clonotype sharing among donors. Compared with non-shared clonotypes, the clonotypes found in all four sorted-subset donors had higher generation probabilities.

Using the deep immunoSEQ assay, TCR CDR3 regions were amplified from genomic DNA by multiplex PCR. Extracted genomic DNA from each cell subset was distributed evenly across all wells of several immunoSEQ 96-well plates, and each plate was treated as a replicate. For sorted subsets, 150 to 200 ng genomic DNA, equal to tens of thousands of T cell genomes, was loaded into each replicate PCR. Purified libraries were measured with a Qubit 3.0 fluorometer, size-checked on a Bioanalyzer 2100, and measured again with the KAPA Library Quantification kit. Each immunoSEQ 96-well plate was sequenced on its own single-read 150-cycle Illumina NextSeq 550 flow cell. For the original study's pipeline: Because the immunoSEQ output included only junctional sequences and no quality scores, the filtering could not be the same as the filtering used for full-length reads. To assign V/J genes and CDR3, sequences were annotated using PyIR, a Python wrapper for IgBLAST v1.9, with IMGT germline references. Reads were filtered out if the reads had weak V/J assignments (E-value above 1e-6), no CDR3, stop codons, out-of-frame junctions, or ambiguous translated residues. V3J clonotypes were defined by identical inferred V gene, J gene, and CDR3 amino acid sequence. To compute the percentage overlap between repertoires, the number of shared unique clonotypes was divided by the size of the smaller repertoire. Richness of each repertoire was evaluated using RTK rarefaction, the Chao1 estimator, and Recon v2.1 estimates of unobserved clonotypes. Generation probabilities for all TCRbeta clonotypes obtained by the gDNA method from a handful of donors were computed using OLGA. TCRdb retrieved this table from immuneACCESS and kept in-frame rearrangements only. Not all clones are present; in checked studies, unresolved V genes account for under half, and no reason is known for the remainder. V and J calls and clone size come straight from that table; D and trimming were deduced from the DNA. Within this sample are millions of clones, with around 94% of them counted one time only. The ten largest make up more than 0.12% of the sample.

Donors were healthy HIV-negative adults with no recently reported acute infections or vaccinations. Every donor was a Caucasian adult residing in Nashville, Tennessee, USA. CD4+ T cells were enriched by magnetic negative selection; naive cells were then positively selected on CD45RA, and the negative fraction formed the memory subset. Blood was collected by leukapheresis, and PBMCs were isolated by Ficoll-Histopaque density gradient centrifugation and then cryopreserved in liquid nitrogen vapor phase. Analytical flow cytometry was used to check the purity and quantity of each magnetically sorted T cell population. Genomic DNA was isolated from each sorted fraction and quantified by UV absorbance on a Nanodrop 2000c. In the germline V gene, CDR1 corresponds to MNHNS and CDR2 to SASEGT. Trimming costs V 4 bases and J 2 bases, and their ends lie 12 bases apart. The CDR3 goes from the cysteine to the phenylalanine over 14 residues. Only the CDR3 portion is preserved as DNA: 42 bases, with reading frame beginning at the first base.

On this clone itself: Its antigen remains undetermined. The record has no base qualities; no much larger clone is one base away. The sample holds other DNA sequences that translate to the same CDR3.

The TCR originated in a man younger than 30 in good health. The rearrangement combines TRBV6-1 with TRBJ2-7, with the D gene tentatively TRBD1 or TRBD2, based on 5 matching bases in each. The sample consisted of naive CD4+ T cells sorted from blood. The cell subset or site label, as the study defines it: CD45RA+ positively selected. The CDR3 protein is CASSAGPAPYEQYF. The sequence in DNA is TGTGCCAGCAGTGCGGGACCAGCACCCTACGAGCAGTACTTC.